This paragraph reports one TCR beta chain. Its specificity is unknown. This sample is drawn from a study of a mutant IDH1 vaccine in newly diagnosed glioma. Background on the study: Previous treatment comprised radiotherapy, temozolomide, or both, mostly both. Regarding the study as a whole: Pseudoprogression seemed unrelated to changes in top peripheral T cell clonotypes.

Produced via immunoSEQ multiplex PCR; TCRdb's table is partial and in-frame only. The top ten clones hold approximately 4.3% of a sample with about 65,000 clones, roughly 85% of them seen once. The time point is: week 23, last vaccination. The investigators gave 300 ug of mutant IDH1 20-mer peptide in each vaccine dose, together with topical imiquimod. The TCR sequence derives from a man between 25 and 39 years old with glioma. The sample here was PBMCs, taken from a glioma patient whose treatment included an IDH1 peptide vaccine.

DNA of the CDR3: TGTGCCAGCAGCTTAGGAAGGGGAAACACTGAAGCTTTCTTT. Translation gives CASSLGRGNTEAFF. The V gene is TRBV11-3, the J gene TRBJ1-1, with a tentative D call TRBD1 (5 bases). Per the germline V gene, CDR1 is SGHNT and CDR2 is YENEEA. The length of the CDR3 is 14 residues. Trimming took off 1 base at V and 2 bases at J, with 8 bases between the two ends.